This T cell receptor (beta chain) was identified in a study of T cell responses to AZD1222 COVID-19 vaccine. Study results and caveats: Baseline serology detected seropositivity in only a handful of AZD1222 recipients.

Comment on this clone: The antigen remains undetermined.

Clones were read by immunoSEQ multiplex PCR, and TCRdb kept only the in-frame ones, dropping some. The sample holds 100,000 to 150,000 clones, 75% to 90% seen once. This TCR came from an adult in good health. Sequenced here: peripheral blood, sampled on day 0 of AZD1222 vaccination.

This CDR3 is CASSATGVGTDTQYF. CDR3 nucleotides: TGTGCCAGCAGTGCGACAGGGGTAGGGACAGATACGCAGTATTTT. V is TRBV2 and J is TRBJ2-3; TRBD1 matches 8 bases. CDR1 is SNHLY, CDR2 FYNNEI, per germline. The CDR3 length is 15 residues. With V trimmed by 4 bases and J by 3 bases, 6 bases remained unmatched.